This TCR beta chain stems from a study of CD8+CD57+ T cells in acquired aplastic anemia. Study-level background: Sorted CD4+ and CD8+ cell DNA averaged approximately 3.4 ug.

CDR3 and TCR beta VDJ profiling relied on genomic DNA as the template. TCRdb re-called the reads with MiXCR, one entry per CDR3 protein. The sample has approximately 130,000 distinct CDR3 sequences; approximately 50% are singletons. By flow cytometry, patients selected for sequencing had shown an expansion of CD8+CD57+ cells. On this clonotype: One end of the junction is discordant with germline, which a read error may explain.

The TCR was taken from a human donor with aplastic anemia. Sequenced: sorted CD4+, CD8+, or CD8+CD57+ T cells (not recorded which) from PBMCs.

CDR3 sequence (DNA): TGCAGTGCTAGAGGGACTAGTAATGAGCGGTTCTTC. The encoded protein is CSARGTSNERFF. The rearrangement links TRBV20-1 to TRBJ2-1, with TRBD2 matching over 7 bases. In germline, CDR1 is DFQATT, CDR2 SNEGSKA (reference sequence). CDR3 length equals 12 residues.